The rows below give T cell receptor beta chains drawn from one sample of a study of cytomegalovirus exposure and HLA in healthy donors. Assay used: immunoSEQ multiplex PCR; TCRdb lists only in-frame clones, some missing. This sample has about 120,000 clones; 65% to 80% occur once, and the top ten carry less than 3%. Sequenced: PBMCs. The source is a woman aged 40 to 50 in good health and CMV-seropositive. CDR3s include the opening cysteine and the closing phenylalanine or tryptophan. The D gene is left open where the match is weak. Clone size is not always given. Where it is, it says once, few, many or a class for expanded clones.

>TRBJ2-5|14|-|TRBV5-4|TRBD1
CASSLTGGEETQYF
TGTGCCAGCAGCCTAACAGGGGGAGAAGAGACCCAGTACTTC
>TRBJ1-6|15|-|TRBV5-5|-
CASSLPTTQISPLHF
TGTGCCAGCAGCCTGCCCACAACCCAAATTTCACCCCTCCACTTT
>TRBJ1-2|14|-|TRBV25-1|TRBD1
CASSEGQGLYGYTF
TGTGCCAGCAGTGAGGGACAGGGACTTTATGGCTACACCTTC
>TRBJ2-5|13|-|TRBV19|-
CASSIQGWETQYF
TGTGCCAGTAGTATACAGGGGTGGGAGACCCAGTACTTC
>TRBJ1-6|15|-|TRBV6-1|-
CASSEVGGYNSPLHF
TGTGCCAGCAGTGAAGTGGGAGGTTATAATTCACCCCTCCACTTT
>TRBJ1-3|14|-|TRBV7-2|TRBD1
CASSRQGTGNTIYF
TGTGCCAGCAGTCGACAGGGGACTGGAAACACCATATATTTT
>TRBJ2-7|13|-|TRBV19|-
CASSAQTGYEQYF
TGTGCCAGTAGTGCCCAGACGGGCTACGAGCAGTACTTC
>TRBJ2-2|15|once|TRBV4-1|-
CASSRGSLHTGELFF
TGCGCCAGCAGCCGCGGGTCCCTTCACACCGGGGAGCTGTTTTTT
>TRBJ1-4|14|-|TRBV6-1|-
CASMKQGASEKLFF
TGTGCCAGCATGAAACAGGGAGCGAGCGAAAAACTGTTTTTT
>TRBJ2-6|15|-|TRBV6-5|TRBD1
CASSVQGTGANVLTF
TGTGCCAGCAGCGTACAGGGGACTGGGGCCAACGTCCTGACTTTC
>TRBJ2-4|14|-|TRBV19|-
CASSGGVDKNIQYF
TGTGCCAGTAGTGGAGGGGTTGACAAAAACATTCAGTACTTC
>TRBJ2-7|15|-|TRBV4-1|TRBD1
CASSQEVGQGVKQYF
TGCGCCAGCAGCCAAGAAGTGGGACAGGGGGTAAAGCAGTACTTC
>TRBJ1-1|16|-|TRBV5-1|TRBD1
CASSTGPQGAITEAFF
TGCGCCAGCAGCACCGGACCACAGGGGGCGATCACTGAAGCTTTCTTT
>TRBJ1-6|15|-|TRBV5-4|TRBD1
CASSTGQGANSPLHF
TGTGCCAGCAGCACCGGACAGGGGGCTAATTCACCCCTCCACTTT
>TRBJ1-2|13|-|TRBV5-1|TRBD1
CASSLQGDYGYTF
TGCGCCAGCAGCCTACAGGGGGACTATGGCTACACCTTC
>TRBJ1-4|11|-|TRBV7-9|-
CASSRNEKLFF
TGTGCCAGCAGCCGTAATGAAAAACTGTTTTTT
>TRBJ2-7|15|-|TRBV6-1|TRBD2
CASSPGRGVAYEQYF
TGTGCCAGCAGTCCCGGGCGGGGGGTCGCCTACGAGCAGTACTTC
>TRBJ1-1|14|-|TRBV7-9|TRBD1
CASSFGQGLTEAFF
TGTGCCAGCAGCTTCGGACAGGGGTTGACTGAAGCTTTCTTT
>TRBJ2-7|14|-|TRBV7-9|-
CASSSQDNSYEQYF
TGTGCCAGCAGCTCTCAGGATAACTCCTACGAGCAGTACTTC
>TRBJ2-7|11|-|TRBV11-1|-
CASSPGYEQYF
TGTGCCAGCAGCCCAGGCTACGAGCAGTACTTC